This T cell receptor (beta chain) was identified during a study of T-cell reconstitution after alpha-beta-depleted transplantation in children. This clonotype has a count of ten or more. Molecular barcoding with unique molecular identifiers was used for the TCRbeta library. Each CDR3 protein gets one entry after TCRdb re-called the PCR reads with MiXCR. The sample yields roughly 100,000 distinct CDR3 sequences, 8% to 9% seen once. CDR1 LGHDT and CDR2 YNNKEL come from the germline V gene (reference sequence). The CDR3 sequence is 17 residues long. Trimming took off 0 bases at V and 5 bases at J, with 14 bases between the two ends.

This rearrangement joins TRBV3-1 to TRBJ1-6; D is uncertain. The TCR comes from a human donor who donated a stem cell graft to a child with congenital amegakaryocytic thrombocytopenia. The sample in question was PBMCs from the stem cell graft donor, obtained from the stem cell graft. The CDR3 here is CASSQDHRRRNNSPLHF. CDR3 DNA sequence: TGTGCCAGCAGCCAAGATCATCGCCGTAGGAATAATTCACCCCTCCACTTT.